A few counts support the clone carrying this T cell receptor (beta chain). TCRdb processed the 5' RACE reads anew with MiXCR; each CDR3 protein has one entry. Found here are fewer than 140,000 distinct CDR3 sequences, 9.5% to 15% of them singletons; the top ten hold 25% to 35%. These data come from a study of T-cell memory formation after mild COVID-19. Study summary: Clusters of TCRs were largely donor specific.

V was pared by 0 bases and J by 8 bases, with 11 bases between. The CDR3 runs 13 residues. Germline assignment: CDR1 SGHRS and CDR2 YFSETQ. Material: PBMCs or a T cell subset sorted from them (not recorded which). This rearrangement joins TRBV5-1 to TRBJ1-2; possibly TRBD1 for D (6 bases). The TCR sequence derives from an adult woman who had mild COVID-19 (a few samples of this study predate the infection). Cell type and time point are not known. The CDR3 here is CASSLATGYGYTF. CDR3 nucleotide sequence: TGCGCCAGCAGCTTGGCAACAGGGTACGGCTACACCTTC.